Reported below is one TCR beta chain. It may be a read error: a sequence one base away is much more abundant. MiXCR was run by TCRdb on the 5' RACE reads, yielding one entry per CDR3 protein. The table has 30,000 to 40,000 distinct CDR3 sequences, about 25% seen once. Germline-derived CDR1 and CDR2 are MNHEY and SVGAGI. Trimming left V 6 bases short and J 3 bases short, with 16 bases between. The CDR3 sequence is 15 residues long. The chain is built from TRBV6-5 and TRBJ2-3, with a tentative D call TRBD2 (5 bases). The sample consisted of naive CD4+ T cells sorted from a lymph node. The subset is: naive CD4+ T cells, CD4+CD45RA+CD25-. This sequence was found in a female donor with breast cancer. Here the CDR3 reads CASRRVARGTDTQYF. The CDR3 DNA reads TGTGCCAGCAGACGGGTCGCACGGGGTACAGATACGCAGTATTTT.